This is a list of T cell receptor beta chains from one sample in a study of T-cell reconstitution after alpha-beta-depleted transplantation in children. TCRdb recomputed calls from the PCR reads with MiXCR, one row per CDR3 protein. This table has 700,000 or so distinct CDR3 sequences, less than 15% appearing once. The sequencing used PBMCs, collected before TCRalphabeta/CD19-depleted stem cell transplant. The receptors come from a girl aged 2-10 years with congenital amegakaryocytic thrombocytopenia, due to receive a stem cell transplant. The CDR3 runs from the conserved cysteine through the conserved F or W. A D gene is named only where the DNA matches it firmly. Part of the rows lack a size; the others show once, few, many or a class for expanded clones.

D gene,CDR3 length,V gene,clone size,J gene,CDR3 protein,CDR3 DNA
NA,13,TRBV7-9,many,TRBJ2-7,CASSLGLFYEQYF,TGTGCCAGCAGCTTAGGACTTTTCTACGAGCAGTACTTC
NA,15,TRBV28,many,TRBJ2-5,CASSADHWFQETQYF,TGTGCCAGCAGTGCGGATCATTGGTTTCAAGAGACCCAGTACTTC
NA,11,TRBV5-1,many,TRBJ1-1,CASKENTEAFF,TGCGCCAGCAAGGAGAACACTGAAGCTTTCTTT
NA,12,TRBV28,many,TRBJ2-7,CASNGGSYEQYF,TGTGCCAGCAACGGCGGCTCCTACGAGCAGTACTTC
NA,15,TRBV5-1,many,TRBJ2-7,CASSIPNEGIYEQYF,TGCGCCAGCAGCATCCCAAACGAGGGGATCTACGAGCAGTACTTC
NA,13,TRBV7-6,medium-sized,TRBJ2-7,CASSYGILDEQYF,TGTGCCAGCAGTTACGGCATTTTGGACGAGCAGTACTTC
NA,14,TRBV14,NA,TRBJ1-2,CASSQEGGYYGYTF,TGTGCCAGCAGCCAAGAAGGGGGTTACTATGGCTACACCTTC
NA,13,TRBV10-3,many,TRBJ2-3,CAISESRADTQYF,TGTGCCATCAGTGAGTCGAGGGCAGATACGCAGTATTTT
NA,13,TRBV29-1,many,TRBJ1-1,CSVETTANTEAFF,TGCAGCGTTGAAACAACAGCAAACACTGAAGCTTTCTTT
NA,16,TRBV27,many,TRBJ1-5,CASSSKLGGGNQPQHF,TGTGCCAGCAGTTCTAAGCTAGGGGGAGGCAATCAGCCCCAGCATTTT
NA,14,TRBV4-1,many,TRBJ1-2,CASSRKGKSYGYTF,TGCGCCAGCAGCCGCAAAGGGAAATCATACGGCTACACCTTC
NA,14,TRBV29-1,NA,TRBJ2-4,CSVEGRLAKNIQYF,TGCAGCGTTGAGGGTCGCTTAGCCAAAAACATTCAGTACTTC
TRBD2,20,TRBV3-1,few,TRBJ2-1,CATSQERSPSGRARPNEQFF,TGTGCCACCAGCCAAGAGAGGTCGCCTAGCGGGAGGGCCAGGCCCAATGAGCAGTTCTTC
NA,15,TRBV15,many,TRBJ1-4,CATSRGEGFNEKLFF,TGTGCCACCAGCAGAGGAGAGGGCTTCAATGAAAAACTGTTTTTT
NA,14,TRBV28,few,TRBJ1-2,CASSDVEANYGYTF,TGTGCCAGCAGCGACGTTGAGGCTAACTATGGCTACACCTTC
TRBD2,20,TRBV12-3/TRBV12-4,few,TRBJ2-1,CASSSRLGWLAGETYNEQFF,TGTGCCAGCAGTTCCCGTCTTGGTTGGCTAGCGGGAGAGACCTACAATGAGCAGTTCTTC
TRBD2,17,TRBV5-1,few,TRBJ2-3,CASGLAGVRGGTDTQYF,TGCGCCAGCGGACTAGCGGGAGTCAGAGGGGGCACAGATACGCAGTATTTT
TRBD2,15,TRBV7-9,many,TRBJ2-3,CASSPRDYSTDTQYF,TGTGCCAGCAGCCCCCGGGACTATTCCACAGATACGCAGTATTTT
NA,16,TRBV28,few,TRBJ1-1,CASKRSGGTMNTEAFF,TGTGCCAGCAAAAGAAGTGGGGGTACGATGAACACTGAAGCTTTCTTT
NA,15,TRBV4-1,NA,TRBJ2-7,CASSQAPGSQGEQYF,TGCGCCAGCAGCCAAGCCCCGGGTTCCCAGGGGGAGCAGTACTTC
NA,16,TRBV11-2,NA,TRBJ2-5,CASSLVTGLPQETQYF,TGTGCCAGCAGCTTAGTAACGGGCCTTCCGCAAGAGACCCAGTACTTC
TRBD2,14,TRBV10-3,many,TRBJ2-7,CAISDRAGVYEQYF,TGTGCCATCAGTGATCGAGCGGGAGTCTACGAGCAGTACTTC
NA,15,TRBV5-1,many,TRBJ2-3,CASRRALSGTDTQYF,TGCGCCAGCAGGCGGGCACTAAGCGGCACAGATACGCAGTATTTT
NA,13,TRBV18,NA,TRBJ2-1,CASSQGLENEQFF,TGTGCCAGCTCACAGGGACTGGAGAATGAGCAGTTCTTC
NA,15,TRBV7-3,NA,TRBJ2-2,CASQKEGAHTGELFF,TGTGCCAGCCAAAAGGAGGGAGCCCACACCGGGGAGCTGTTTTTT
TRBD1,14,TRBV5-1,many,TRBJ1-2,CASSLRGQDYGYTF,TGCGCCAGCAGCTTGAGGGGACAGGACTATGGCTACACCTTC
NA,11,TRBV5-1,NA,TRBJ2-2,CASSSQWELFF,TGCGCCAGCAGCTCCCAGTGGGAGCTGTTTTTT
NA,13,TRBV4-1,few,TRBJ2-1,CASSHSGASIPFF,TGCGCCAGCAGCCACTCGGGAGCATCCATACCGTTCTTC
TRBD2,17,TRBV7-6,NA,TRBJ2-7,CASSSGLAGGLSYEQYF,TGTGCCAGCAGCTCTGGACTAGCGGGAGGACTCTCCTACGAGCAGTACTTC
NA,14,TRBV29-1,many,TRBJ2-3,CSVAQDTDTDTQYF,TGCAGCGTTGCTCAGGACACCGACACAGATACGCAGTATTTT
NA,13,TRBV6-6,many,TRBJ1-5,CASSDLVNQPQHF,TGTGCCAGCAGTGACCTGGTGAATCAGCCCCAGCATTTT
TRBD1,17,TRBV5-1,many,TRBJ2-3,CASSLHRGDSRTDTQYF,TGCGCCAGCAGCTTGCACAGGGGGGATAGTAGAACAGATACGCAGTATTTT
NA,11,TRBV29-1,NA,TRBJ1-4,CSVEVAGDLFF,TGCAGCGTTGAAGTAGCCGGGGACCTGTTTTTT
TRBD2,16,TRBV20-1,few,TRBJ2-3,CSARQPGLDAGDTQYF,TGCAGTGCTAGACAACCGGGACTAGATGCTGGAGATACGCAGTATTTT
NA,18,TRBV4-1,many,TRBJ1-5,CASSPRRAGNKSNQPQHF,TGCGCCAGCAGCCCCCGTCGGGCTGGAAACAAATCCAATCAGCCCCAGCATTTT
NA,15,TRBV10-3,many,TRBJ2-7,CAISVQGIALYEQYF,TGTGCCATCAGTGTACAGGGCATCGCTCTCTACGAGCAGTACTTC
TRBD2,18,TRBV5-6,NA,TRBJ2-7,CASSLLGVGGTRFYEQYF,TGTGCCAGCAGCTTGTTGGGGGTCGGCGGGACTAGGTTCTACGAGCAGTACTTC
NA,14,TRBV7-2,NA,TRBJ2-3,CASRPGPHTDTQYF,TGTGCCAGCCGACCGGGACCGCACACAGATACGCAGTATTTT
NA,12,TRBV5-8,many,TRBJ2-7,CASSLVYYEQYF,TGTGCCAGCAGCTTGGTGTACTACGAGCAGTACTTC
NA,15,TRBV3-1,NA,TRBJ2-1,CASSQISARYNEQFF,TGTGCCAGCAGCCAGATTAGCGCTAGATACAATGAGCAGTTCTTC
NA,15,TRBV12-3/TRBV12-4,many,TRBJ2-1,CASSLYLPNRNEQFF,TGTGCCAGCAGTTTATATCTACCGAACCGGAATGAGCAGTTCTTC
NA,15,TRBV3-1,few,TRBJ2-2,CASSQVTGRTGELFF,TGTGCCAGCAGCCAAGTCACAGGTCGTACCGGGGAGCTGTTTTTT
TRBD2,14,TRBV5-1,NA,TRBJ2-3,CASYQAGVADTQYF,TGCGCCAGCTACCAAGCGGGAGTGGCAGATACGCAGTATTTT
NA,14,TRBV20-1,NA,TRBJ2-7,CSARISGSQGEQYF,TGCAGTGCTAGAATTTCGGGGAGCCAGGGGGAGCAGTACTTC
NA,15,TRBV12-3/TRBV12-4,many,TRBJ2-4,CASSFRRDDQNIQYF,TGTGCCAGCAGTTTTCGGCGGGATGACCAAAACATTCAGTACTTC
NA,17,TRBV19,NA,TRBJ2-2,CASSSLGEHTNTGELFF,TGTGCCAGTAGTAGCCTCGGGGAACACACGAACACCGGGGAGCTGTTTTTT
TRBD1,15,TRBV9,many,TRBJ2-7,CASSVTGTGSYEQYF,TGTGCCAGCAGCGTTACCGGGACAGGTTCCTACGAGCAGTACTTC
TRBD2,16,TRBV12-3/TRBV12-4,NA,TRBJ2-1,CASSSLRLAGGPKQFF,TGTGCCAGCAGTTCACTCCGACTAGCGGGAGGGCCTAAACAGTTCTTC
NA,15,TRBV28,few,TRBJ2-7,CASSPSGRYSYEQYF,TGTGCCAGCAGTCCATCGGGACGCTACTCCTACGAGCAGTACTTC
NA,13,TRBV9,NA,TRBJ2-1,CASTSGGPNEQFF,TGTGCCAGCACAAGCGGTGGCCCCAATGAGCAGTTCTTC